This TCR beta chain came from a study of T cell changes during pregnancy in multiple sclerosis. The method was immunoSEQ multiplex PCR; TCRdb's version includes in-frame clones alone and lacks a portion of them. Of roughly 80,000 clones detected, roughly 94% appear once; the ten largest clones hold about 2.8%. Germline V gives CDR1 MGHDK, CDR2 SYGVNS. V lost 3 bases and J lost 4; bases outside the gene matches: 8. The CDR3 has 16 amino acids. Source: peripheral blood, taken before pregnancy. The rearrangement links TRBV25-1 to TRBJ2-3; 9 nucleotides match TRBD1. The receptor's source is a female donor with multiple sclerosis, enrolled in a pregnancy study. CDR3 sequence (DNA): TGTGCCAGCAGTGATCCCCGGGACAGGGCTTCAGATACGCAGTATTTT. The encoded protein is CASSDPRDRASDTQYF.